This T cell receptor beta chain appears in the sequencing data of a study of blood T cell repertoires in COVID-19. Study background: The United States, Italy and Spain provided the acute and convalescent COVID-19 samples. The analysed material was cDNA or gDNA that came from T cells, B-cell-depleted T cells, or PBMCs.

The CDR3 loop spans 13 amino acids. Looked up from germline, CDR1 is SGHAT and CDR2 is FQDESV (reference sequence). The ends were cut back, 5 bases at V and 5 bases at J, with 12 bases in the middle. Per the study methods: Reference gene primer amplification yielded estimated nucleated cell counts. Generated by immunoSEQ multiplex PCR, the TCRdb table keeps only in-frame clones and is missing some. That table gives V, J and clone size, and the DNA gave D and trimming. The sample records about 120,000 clones, roughly 79% being singletons. V is TRBV11-1 and J is TRBJ2-5, with a possible D match to TRBD2 (6 bases). The TCR originated in a human donor in a cohort sampled during active COVID-19. The sample consisted of peripheral blood. The CDR3 sequence: CASSGDLAETQYF. The CDR3 nucleotides read TGTGCCAGCAGCGGGGACTTGGCTGAGACCCAGTACTTC.